The rows below give T cell receptor beta chains drawn from one sample of a study of shared clonotypes between healthy human individuals. Produced via immunoSEQ multiplex PCR; TCRdb's table is partial and in-frame only. Here the sample spans hundreds of thousands of clones, about 74% being singletons. The sequenced material came from memory CD4+ T cells sorted from blood. The origin of the receptors is a woman aged 25-40 years in good health. Each CDR3 is given with its conserved first and last residue. A D gene is named only where the DNA matches it firmly. Size tells how often a clone was seen (once, few, many) or the class of an expanded clone, and some rows leave it out.

j_gene | v_gene | abundance | d_gene | CDR3nt | CDR3aa
TRBJ2-1 | TRBV14 | . | . | TGTGCCAGCAGCCAGTCAGGAGTTGAGCAGTTCTTC | CASSQSGVEQFF
TRBJ2-3 | TRBV27 | . | TRBD1 | TGTGCCAGCAGTTTATACGGGACAGGGGCAGATACGCAGTATTTT | CASSLYGTGADTQYF
TRBJ1-5 | TRBV9 | few | TRBD1 | TGTGCCAGCGGGGGGAGCGGACAGGGGACTCAGCCCCAGCATTTT | CASGGSGQGTQPQHF
TRBJ1-1 | TRBV30 | . | TRBD1 | TGTGCCTGGCGAGGGGGCCGGGGAGACACTGAAGCTTTCTTT | CAWRGGRGDTEAFF
TRBJ2-3 | TRBV19 | . | . | TGTGCCAGTAGTATACTAGATACAGATACGCAGTATTTT | CASSILDTDTQYF
TRBJ2-7 | TRBV6-1 | few | . | TGTGCCAGCAGTGGGAGGGGGGACGGAACCTACGAGCAGTACTTC | CASSGRGDGTYEQYF
TRBJ1-5 | TRBV2 | once | TRBD1 | TGTGCCAGCAGACACGGACAGGGGAGCAATCAGCCCCAGCATTTT | CASRHGQGSNQPQHF
TRBJ1-2 | TRBV18 | . | . | TGTGCCAGCTCTGAATCGGCGGATCCCATTAGCTATGGCTACACCTTC | CASSESADPISYGYTF
TRBJ1-4 | TRBV6-1 | . | TRBD1 | TGTGCCAGCAAAGAGGACAGGATTAATGAAAAACTGTTTTTT | CASKEDRINEKLFF
TRBJ2-6 | TRBV9 | few | . | TGTGCCAGCAGCGAGGGGGTTGGATTTGCTGGGGCCAACGTCCTGACTTTC | CASSEGVGFAGANVLTF
TRBJ1-5 | TRBV7-9 | few | . | TGTGCCAGCAGCCTCAATCAGGGTCAGCCCCAGCATTTT | CASSLNQGQPQHF
TRBJ2-4 | TRBV20-1 | few | . | TGCAGTGCTACCCTCCCCATTCAGTACTTC | CSATLPIQYF
TRBJ1-1 | TRBV28 | once | TRBD1 | TGTGCCAGCAGTGTCGACAGGGACACTGAAGCTTTCTTT | CASSVDRDTEAFF
TRBJ2-7 | TRBV6-1 | . | TRBD2 | TGTGCCAGCAGTGAAGCTGCTGGACTAGCGGTAAACGAGCAGTACTTC | CASSEAAGLAVNEQYF
TRBJ1-3 | TRBV10-3 | . | . | TGTGCCATCAAGGCGGGAAAAAAAGGAAACACCATATATTTT | CAIKAGKKGNTIYF
TRBJ1-1 | TRBV27 | . | . | TGTGCCAGCAGACCTATTAGCTTGGGGTCGGATTTCACTGAAGCTTTCTTT | CASRPISLGSDFTEAFF
TRBJ2-5 | TRBV5-1 | . | TRBD2 | TGCGCCAGCAGCTTGTCCCAGCGGGAGGGTGCCACCCCGTACTTC | CASSLSQREGATPYF
TRBJ2-7 | TRBV5-1 | . | TRBD2 | TGCGCCAGCACTGCCAGGGAGGGAGGCGAGCAGTACTTC | CASTAREGGEQYF
TRBJ2-1 | TRBV28 | . | TRBD1 | TGTGCCAGTCCCATACAGGGGTGTGAGCAGTTCTTC | CASPIQGCEQFF
TRBJ1-1 | TRBV5-1 | . | . | TGCGCCAGCAGCGGAACAACGGGACGCCAGAACACTGAAGCTTTCTTT | CASSGTTGRQNTEAFF
TRBJ2-1 | TRBV9 | . | TRBD1 | TGTGCCAGCAGCCCTAGGTCGGACAGGGGGAATGAGCAGTTCTTC | CASSPRSDRGNEQFF
TRBJ2-3 | TRBV4-2 | . | . | TGTGCCAGCAGCCAAGGGCCAGATACGCAGTATTTT | CASSQGPDTQYF
TRBJ1-2 | TRBV4-1 | . | . | TGCGCCAGCAGCCAGGACTATGCGGCAGGACCTCGGGGGCATGATGGCTACACCTTC | CASSQDYAAGPRGHDGYTF
TRBJ1-3 | TRBV7-9 | . | TRBD1 | TGTGCCAGCAGCCGTGGTGGACAGGGGCCTGCAAACACCATATATTTT | CASSRGGQGPANTIYF
TRBJ2-5 | TRBV5-1 | . | TRBD2 | TGCGCCAGCAGCTGGGGGACTAGCGGAGAGACCCAGTACTTC | CASSWGTSGETQYF
TRBJ1-1 | TRBV2 | once | TRBD1 | TGTGCCAGCAGTGTTGGACAGGGAGGATTTTCTGAAGCTTTCTTT | CASSVGQGGFSEAFF
TRBJ1-2 | TRBV4-2 | . | TRBD1 | TGTGCCAGCAGCTGGGCCCCCAGGGGGGAACGTGGCTACACCTTC | CASSWAPRGERGYTF
TRBJ2-2 | TRBV30 | . | . | TGTGCCTGGAGTCGGCGGGGCGCGAACACCGGGGAGCTGTTTTTT | CAWSRRGANTGELFF
TRBJ1-2 | TRBV7-2 | . | . | TGTGCCAGCAGCTTATTCATTAGGGATCCCATCTATGGCTACACCTTC | CASSLFIRDPIYGYTF
TRBJ2-2 | TRBV28 | . | . | TGTGCCAGCAGTTTATTGGGGAGTCACGGGAGCGGGGAGCTGTTTTTT | CASSLLGSHGSGELFF
TRBJ1-4 | TRBV25-1 | . | . | TGTGCCAGCAGTCCCCAGGGGGAAAAACTGTTTTTT | CASSPQGEKLFF
TRBJ2-2 | TRBV25-1 | . | TRBD1 | TGTGCCAGCAGTGCCCCCCCGGAGACAGGGTCTGCCGGGGAGCTGTTTTTT | CASSAPPETGSAGELFF
TRBJ2-5 | TRBV2 | . | . | TGTGCCAGCAGTAGTTCTCGGGAGACCCAGTACTTC | CASSSSRETQYF
TRBJ2-7 | TRBV11-2 | . | TRBD2 | TGTGCCAGCAGCTTAGAGACTAGCGGGAGAAAGACCTACGAGCAGTACTTC | CASSLETSGRKTYEQYF
TRBJ2-7 | TRBV21-1 | few | . | TGTGCCAGCAGCACCCGAAACCTCTACGAGCAGTACTTC | CASSTRNLYEQYF
TRBJ2-7 | TRBV4-1 | . | . | TGCGCCAGCAGCCGTGAACCTCGGACTCAAAAAGGCGAGCAGTACTTC | CASSREPRTQKGEQYF
TRBJ2-2 | TRBV7-2 | . | . | TGTGCCAGCAGCTTAGGGACGTGGGGGGCGGTCGGGGAGCTGTTTTTT | CASSLGTWGAVGELFF
TRBJ2-1 | TRBV6-5 | . | TRBD2 | TGTGCCAGCAGTTACTCCCCTAGCGGAGTCTACAATGAGCAGTTCTTC | CASSYSPSGVYNEQFF
TRBJ2-7 | TRBV19 | . | TRBD1 | TGTGCCAGTAGTATAGATCGGGACAGGGCCTCCTACGAGCAGTACTTC | CASSIDRDRASYEQYF
TRBJ2-1 | TRBV7-3 | . | TRBD2 | TGTGCCAGCAGCTTACTAGCGGGAGGGCTGAGTGAGCAGTTCTTC | CASSLLAGGLSEQFF
TRBJ1-5 | TRBV27 | . | . | TGTGCCAGCAAATCCTCGAATCAGCCCCAGCATTTT | CASKSSNQPQHF
TRBJ1-1 | TRBV28 | . | . | TGTGCCATCGCAAGGGAACCCACTGAAGCTTTCTTT | CAIAREPTEAFF
TRBJ1-5 | TRBV30 | . | . | TGTGCCTGGAGTGTAGGCAGCCCAAATCAGCCCCAGCATTTT | CAWSVGSPNQPQHF
TRBJ2-1 | TRBV6-1 | once | . | TGTGCCAGCAGTGCCGCCCCGGACAGCTACAATGAGCAGTTCTTC | CASSAAPDSYNEQFF
TRBJ2-7 | TRBV19 | . | TRBD2 | TGTGCCACCAGCGGGAGGTACCCCTCGGGGCAGTACTTC | CATSGRYPSGQYF
TRBJ2-1 | TRBV5-4 | once | TRBD2 | TGTGCCACCCAACCCGGGACTAGCGGGACATATGAGCAGTTCTTC | CATQPGTSGTYEQFF
TRBJ1-6 | TRBV25-1 | . | . | TGTGCCAGCAGTGAAACTGGCCGGGGCGCCGTCCTCCACTTT | CASSETGRGAVLHF
TRBJ2-7 | TRBV2 | . | TRBD2 | TGTGCCAGCAGTGAAAGCGGGACTAGCGGCTTCTCCTACGAGCAGTACTTC | CASSESGTSGFSYEQYF
TRBJ1-1 | TRBV5-1 | . | . | TGCGCCAGCAGCTCAGCTCCGGGCCCCTCGACTGAAGCTTTCTTT | CASSSAPGPSTEAFF
TRBJ1-1 | TRBV11-2 | . | . | TGTGCCAGCAGCTTGTTTGAGGGGACTGAAGCTTTCTTT | CASSLFEGTEAFF
TRBJ1-1 | TRBV19 | . | TRBD1 | TGTGCCAGTAGCTTGGGGACAGGGGTCACTGAAGCTTTCTTT | CASSLGTGVTEAFF
TRBJ1-1 | TRBV11-2 | . | . | TGTGCCAGCAGCTTGGGGGGACGATCGGGTACTGAAGCTTTCTTT | CASSLGGRSGTEAFF
TRBJ2-5 | TRBV28 | few | TRBD1 | TGTGCCAGCAGTTTACGGGGACAGATAGAGACCCAGTACTTC | CASSLRGQIETQYF
TRBJ2-5 | TRBV5-8 | . | . | TGTGCCAGCAGCTTGTACGGGGAACAGGGGACCCAGTACTTC | CASSLYGEQGTQYF
TRBJ1-2 | TRBV27 | . | TRBD1 | TGTGCCAGCAGTTCGTTCCGGGACAGGGCCCCCCTTAACTATGGCTACACCTTC | CASSSFRDRAPLNYGYTF
TRBJ2-1 | TRBV11-1 | . | TRBD2 | TGTGCCAGCAGCCCCGGACTTGGGGGGGACCGACAGTTCTTC | CASSPGLGGDRQFF
TRBJ2-1 | TRBV19 | . | . | TGTGCCAGTAGTTTCCAAGGCCCTTACAATGAGCAGTTCTTC | CASSFQGPYNEQFF
TRBJ1-1 | TRBV28 | . | . | TGTGCCAGCAGTTTATCCATCACCGCGGGGGCTTTCTTT | CASSLSITAGAFF